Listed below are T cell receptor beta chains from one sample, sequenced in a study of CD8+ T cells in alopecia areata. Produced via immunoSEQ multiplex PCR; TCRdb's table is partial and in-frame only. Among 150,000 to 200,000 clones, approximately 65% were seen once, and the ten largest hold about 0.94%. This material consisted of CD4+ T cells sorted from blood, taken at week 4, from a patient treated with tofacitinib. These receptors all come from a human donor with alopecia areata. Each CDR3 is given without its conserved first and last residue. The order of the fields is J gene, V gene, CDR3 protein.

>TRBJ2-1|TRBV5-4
ASSLGGTGVHNEQF
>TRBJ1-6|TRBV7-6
ASSLDPRSPLH
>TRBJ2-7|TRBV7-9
ASSLDGGSYEQY
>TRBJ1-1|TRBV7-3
ASSKVGTMNTEAF
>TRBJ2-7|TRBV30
AWSESSYEQY
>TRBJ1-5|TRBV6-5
ASRDRGNQPQH
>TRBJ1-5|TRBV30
AWSEQGHQPQH
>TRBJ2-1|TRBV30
AWSKGLEQF
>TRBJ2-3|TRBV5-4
ASSSQGRTDTQY
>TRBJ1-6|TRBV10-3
AITREGGSPLH
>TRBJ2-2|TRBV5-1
ASSPGTLNTGELF
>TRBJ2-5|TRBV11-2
ASSLNRETQY
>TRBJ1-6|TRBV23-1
ASTQPGTGDNSPLH
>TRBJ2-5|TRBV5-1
ASSLAGIETQY
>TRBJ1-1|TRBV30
AWTSVPLVF
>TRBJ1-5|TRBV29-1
SVAGGSNQPQH